These 20 T cell receptor beta chains were sequenced from one sample in a study of blood T cell repertoires in COVID-19. Sequencing was performed with immunoSEQ multiplex PCR; in TCRdb, only in-frame clones are kept and a portion is missing. The sample consists of roughly 250,000 clones, 80% to 90% of them appearing once. The sequencing input was peripheral blood. These TCRs come from a woman aged 35 to 49 with acute or convalescent COVID-19.

The chain uses TRBV28 and TRBJ2-3; 11 bases are shared with TRBD2. There are 19 residues in the CDR3. Germline V gene lookup returns CDR1 MDHEN and CDR2 SYDVKM. With V trimmed by 5 bases and J by 0 bases, 13 bases remained unmatched. The chain's CDR3 is CASSPTGLTSGGSTDTQYF. The DNA of the CDR3 is TGTGCCAGCAGTCCCACAGGGCTCACTAGCGGGGGCAGCACAGATACGCAGTATTTT. The variable domain in full, completed from reference TRBV28 and TRBJ2-3, reads DVKVTQSSRYLVKRTGEKVFLECVQDMDHENMFWYRQDPGLGLRLIYFSYDVKMKEKGDIPEGYSVSREKKERFSLILESASTNQTSMYLCASSPTGLTSGGSTDTQYFGPGTRLTVL.

V is TRBV10-3 and J is TRBJ2-1, with 12 bases identical to TRBD2. V lost 8 bases to trimming and J lost 4 bases; unmatched junction nucleotides: 6. This CDR3 is 15 amino acids long. Germline values: CDR1 ENHRY, CDR2 SYGVKD. The DNA of the CDR3 is TGTGCCATCGGACGGACTAGCGGGGAGTACAATGAGCAGTTCTTC. Protein product: CAIGRTSGEYNEQFF.

The chain has TRBV2 and TRBJ2-5; 7 bases fit TRBD2. Unmatched junction bases numbered 8, after V lost 8 bases and J lost 5 bases. Germline CDR1 and CDR2: SNHLY and FYNNEI. This CDR3 contains 13 residues. CDR3 DNA sequence: TGTGCCAGCCGACGACTAGCACAGGAGACCCAGTACTTC. Protein: CASRRLAQETQYF.

This clone has just a few counts. This rearrangement joins TRBV10-1 to TRBJ1-2; 9 nucleotides line up with TRBD1. The CDR3 has 15 residues. CDR1 and CDR2 (germline): WNHNN, SYGVQD (reference sequence). J gave up 6 bases and V 6 bases, and 11 bases lay outside the gene matches. This chain's CDR3 is CASRRDRDGKDGYTF. CDR3 bases: TGCGCCAGCAGGCGGGACAGGGATGGGAAGGATGGCTACACCTTC.

J is TRBJ1-2 and V is TRBV6-5, with 7 bases that match TRBD1. With 6 bases clipped from V and 8 bases from J, the junction kept 9 bases outside the gene matches. The CDR3 runs to 13 residues. Germline V lookup: CDR1 MNHEY, CDR2 SVGAGI. The CDR3 protein is CASSQDRVGGYTF. In DNA form, the CDR3 reads TGTGCCAGCAGCCAAGACAGGGTGGGCGGCTACACCTTC.

CDR3 protein: CASSVGAGASYNEQFF. DNA of the CDR3: TGTGCCAGCAGCGTAGGGGCGGGGGCGAGCTACAATGAGCAGTTCTTC. This chain joins TRBV9 and TRBJ2-1; TRBD2 might be the D (7 bases). Germline values: CDR1 SGDLS, CDR2 YYNGEE. The CDR3 sequence is 16 residues long. The V and J ends lost 0 bases and 3 bases respectively, with 13 bases between them.

The chain recombines TRBV11-2 with TRBJ1-5; TRBD1 agrees at 7 bases. The CDR3 is 15 residues long. CDR1 is SGHAT and CDR2 is FQNNGV in the germline V gene. J lost 6 bases, V lost 2 bases, and 7 bases had no gene match. The CDR3 reads CASSLLQGVGQPQHF. In nucleotides, the CDR3 is TGTGCCAGCAGCTTACTCCAGGGGGTTGGTCAGCCCCAGCATTTT.

The V gene is TRBV10-3, the J gene TRBJ1-1; D gene ambiguous. V shed 6 bases and J shed 0 bases, with 8 bases lying between them. The CDR3 contains 13 residues. CDR1 and CDR2 (germline): ENHRY, SYGVKD. In DNA form, the CDR3 reads TGTGCCATCAGGGGAGGGTTGAACACTGAAGCTTTCTTT. Translating gives CAIRGGLNTEAFF.

V is TRBV4-1 and J is TRBJ1-5; TRBD1 might be the D (6 bases). Germline V gene sequence: CDR1 MGHRA, CDR2 YSYEKL. The CDR3 is 15 amino acids. V dropped 4 bases and J dropped 3 bases, with 13 bases sitting between them. CDR3 protein: CASSRGDITNQPQHF. For the CDR3, the DNA is TGCGCCAGCAGCCGAGGGGACATCACCAATCAGCCCCAGCATTTT.

The CDR3 bases are TGTGCCAGCAGTTACTCCCGGACAGTATATAATGAAAAACTGTTTTTT. This gives the protein CASSYSRTVYNEKLFF. The chain combines TRBV6-6 with TRBJ1-4; perhaps TRBD1 as D (6 bases). V shed 0 bases and J shed 4 bases, with 12 bases lying between them. Germline CDR1 MNHNY, CDR2 SVGAGI (reference sequence). The CDR3 has 16 amino acids.

This sequence joins TRBV6-5 and TRBJ1-1; D remains ambiguous. CDR1 and CDR2 (germline): MNHEY, SVGAGI. With 2 bases removed from V and 8 bases from J, the gap between germline ends came to 12 bases. The length of the CDR3 is 13 residues. The CDR3 region has the DNA TGTGCCAGCAGTTACCAAAACAGCCCCGAAGCTTTCTTT. Its protein product is CASSYQNSPEAFF.

This clone was counted only a few times. The sample contains more than one DNA sequence encoding this CDR3. This chain connects TRBV5-6 to TRBJ1-5, with a tentative D call TRBD1 (5 bases). The CDR3 loop spans 13 amino acids. Germline V gene lookup returns CDR1 SGHDT and CDR2 YYEEEE. V was cut by 0 bases and J by 6 bases, with 7 bases left in between. The CDR3, as DNA: TGTGCCAGCAGCTTGGGGGGCGGTCAGCCCCAGCATTTT. It codes for CASSLGGGQPQHF.

The chain carries TRBV27 and TRBJ1-3; possibly TRBD1 for D (5 bases). The length of the CDR3 is 12 residues. Germline lookup yields CDR1 MNHEY and CDR2 SMNVEV (reference sequence). With 6 bases removed from V and 9 bases from J, the gap between germline ends came to 12 bases. The CDR3 is CASRPSGGTIYF. Written as DNA, the CDR3 is TGTGCCAGCAGACCATCGGGGGGCACCATATATTTT.

The chain has TRBV10-3 and TRBJ1-1; 7 bases line up with TRBD1. The germline gives CDR1 ENHRY, CDR2 SYGVKD. V shed 7 bases and J 3 bases; nucleotides not matched to a gene: 8. The CDR3 runs 14 residues. The DNA for the CDR3 is TGTGCCATCACAAGACAGGGCGGCGACACTGAAGCTTTCTTT. Its protein is CAITRQGGDTEAFF.

Only one count was recorded for this clone. This rearrangement joins TRBV6-6 to TRBJ1-4; no definite D call. CDR1 and CDR2 (germline): MNHNY, SVGAGI (reference sequence). CDR3 size: 11 residues. V shed 6 bases and J shed 8 bases, with 7 bases lying between them. In DNA form, the CDR3 reads TGTGCCAGCAGCCCCGGGGAAAAACTGTTTTTT. Its translation is CASSPGEKLFF.

The chain combines TRBV10-3 with TRBJ2-1, with D tentatively TRBD1 (6 bases). Trimming took off 6 bases at V and 9 bases at J, with 27 bases between the two ends. CDR1 and CDR2 (germline): ENHRY, SYGVKD. This CDR3 contains 17 residues. CDR3 amino acids: CAISLKGEGGYSSEQFF. The CDR3 DNA reads TGTGCCATCAGCCTGAAGGGGGAAGGGGGTTACAGTAGTGAGCAGTTCTTC.

The V gene is TRBV6-5, the J gene TRBJ1-1; D gene unclear. This CDR3 has 15 amino acids. Trimming left V 5 bases short and J 0 bases short, with 13 bases between. The germline V gene has CDR1 MNHEY and CDR2 SVGAGI. The chain's CDR3 is CASSRRTGMNTEAFF. CDR3 nucleotides: TGTGCCAGCAGTCGCCGGACTGGGATGAACACTGAAGCTTTCTTT.

The V and J genes are TRBV12-3 or TRBV12-4 and TRBJ1-2; D unclear. Trimming cost V 5 bases and J 8 bases, with 15 bases left between them. The CDR3 length is 13 residues. The CDR3: CASSRGSDGGYTF. CDR3 coding DNA: TGTGCCAGCAGTCGCGGGTCGGATGGAGGCTACACCTTC.

This clone has just a few counts. J is TRBJ1-2 and V is TRBV5-1, with D perhaps matching TRBD1 (6 bases). CDR3 length: 15 amino acids. Germline loops: CDR1 SGHRS, CDR2 YFSETQ. V dropped 4 bases and J dropped 3 bases, with 16 bases sitting between them. This CDR3 reads CASSPIAGADYGYTF. The DNA of the CDR3 is TGCGCCAGCAGCCCTATTGCAGGGGCGGACTATGGCTACACCTTC.

V gene TRBV5-1 combines with J gene TRBJ2-5, with TRBD2 matching 12 bases. V shed 3 bases and J 2 bases; nucleotides not matched to a gene: 8. The CDR3 consists of 17 residues. Germline CDR1 SGHRS, CDR2 YFSETQ. The CDR3 reads CASSYGLAGGLQETQYF. The CDR3, as DNA: TGCGCCAGCAGCTACGGGCTAGCGGGGGGGTTACAAGAGACCCAGTACTTC.